The 28 T cell receptor beta chains listed next were all sequenced from one sample in a study of blood T cell repertoires in COVID-19. Profiled with immunoSEQ multiplex PCR; TCRdb holds only in-frame clones, not every one. The sample yields over 50,000 clones, around 78% seen once. The sample comprised peripheral blood. The receptors were sampled from a human donor with active or convalescent COVID-19. The donor label of this sample is uncertain.

The rearrangement links TRBV6-6 to TRBJ1-1; D call uncertain. V lost 2 bases and J lost 3, with 13 bases in between. CDR3 length: 15 amino acids. Per germline, CDR1 MNHNY and CDR2 SVGAGI (reference sequence). The CDR3, as DNA: TGTGCCAGCAGTTACGAAGGTCAGCGGTACACTGAAGCTTTCTTT. Its protein is CASSYEGQRYTEAFF.

This chain links TRBV5-1 with TRBJ2-1; D gene ambiguous. Germline lookup yields CDR1 SGHRS and CDR2 YFSETQ. V was clipped by 1 base and J by 1 base, with 12 bases between them. This CDR3 is built from 16 residues. The CDR3 nucleotides are TGCGCCAGCAGCTTGTCAGGAATGACATCCTACAATGAGCAGTTCTTC. It codes for CASSLSGMTSYNEQFF.

This clone appeared a few times. J is TRBJ1-1 and V is TRBV7-2; D might be TRBD1 (5 bases). Looked up from germline, CDR1 is SGHTA and CDR2 is FQGNSA. Trimming took 6 bases from V and 3 from J, leaving 11 bases between them. CDR3 size: 13 residues. CDR3 coding DNA: TGTGCCAGCAGGGACCGGGACTACACTGAAGCTTTCTTT. Amino acids: CASRDRDYTEAFF.

CDR3 sequence: CASNRQGFETQYF. In nucleotides, the CDR3 is TGTGCCAGCAATAGACAGGGATTTGAGACCCAGTACTTC. This rearrangement joins TRBV2 to TRBJ2-5, with 7 bases matching TRBD1. The germline gives CDR1 SNHLY, CDR2 FYNNEI. Trimming took 7 bases from V and 5 from J; bases not matched to a gene: 7. The CDR3 is 13 residues long.

In regard to this clone: At one end the junction does not follow the germline gene, possibly because of a read error. The genes are TRBV3-1 (or the pseudogene TRBV3-2) and TRBJ2-5, with 7 bases identical to TRBD1. The germline V gene has CDR1 LGHDT and CDR2 YNNKEL (reference sequence). The CDR3 runs 14 residues. The DNA of the CDR3 is TGTGCCAGCACCCAATCAGACAGGGCAGGGACCCAGTACTTC. It is translated as CASTQSDRAGTQYF.

V gene TRBV9 combines with J gene TRBJ2-5; 7 bases are a match to TRBD1. V lost 3 bases, J lost 4 bases, and 6 bases stayed unmatched. Germline CDR1 and CDR2: SGDLS and YYNGEE. CDR3 length equals 14 residues. The CDR3 region is CASSDMTGRETQYF. DNA of the CDR3: TGTGCCAGCAGCGACATGACAGGGAGAGAGACCCAGTACTTC.

The V and J genes are TRBV19 and TRBJ1-5, with a weak D call TRBD1 (6 bases). This CDR3 has 14 residues. V was pared by 6 bases and J by 7 bases, with 16 bases between. The germline CDR1 and CDR2 sequences are LNHDA and SQIVND (reference sequence). Here the CDR3 reads CASSWTAIAQPQHF. For the CDR3, the DNA is TGTGCCAGTAGCTGGACAGCCATTGCCCAGCCCCAGCATTTT.

The V call is TRBV11-3, the J call TRBJ2-7, with D unresolved. Trimming stripped 5 bases from V and 4 bases from J, with 3 bases between. In germline, CDR1 is SGHNT, CDR2 YENEEA. The CDR3 sequence is 10 residues long. The chain's CDR3 is CASSPYEQYF. The CDR3 DNA follows: TGTGCCAGCAGCCCATACGAGCAGTACTTC. The full variable domain, with the rest looked up from reference TRBV11-3 and TRBJ2-7, is EAGVVQSPRYKIIEKKQPVAFWCNPISGHNTLYWYLQNLGQGPELLIRYENEEAVDDSQLPKDRFSAERLKGVDSTLKIQPAELGDSAVYLCASSPYEQYFGPGTRLTVT.

This chain links TRBV5-1 with TRBJ2-5; 11 positions match TRBD1. The CDR3 covers 16 residues. Trimming took 4 bases from V and 5 from J; bases not matched to a gene: 10. The germline CDR1 and CDR2 sequences are SGHRS and YFSETQ. The CDR3 region is CASSGNGQGARETQYF. Written as DNA, the CDR3 is TGCGCCAGCAGCGGCAACGGACAGGGGGCGCGGGAGACCCAGTACTTC.

This clone was observed a single time. The V call is TRBV5-8, the J call TRBJ2-7; TRBD1 aligns across 9 bases. In germline, CDR1 is SGHTS, CDR2 YDEGEE. The CDR3 covers 14 residues. With 4 bases clipped from V and 4 bases from J, the junction kept 6 bases outside the gene matches. CDR3 DNA sequence: TGTGCCAGCAGCCCGGGGACAGGGCGTTACGAGCAGTACTTC. As protein: CASSPGTGRYEQYF.

The gene calls are TRBV5-6 and TRBJ1-2, with 8 bases lining up with TRBD1. Germline CDR1 is SGHDT and CDR2 is YYEEEE. Trimming took 4 bases from V and 5 from J; bases not matched to a gene: 7. The CDR3 runs 14 residues. The chain's CDR3 is CASSILQGGYGYTF. CDR3 bases: TGTGCCAGCAGCATATTACAGGGGGGGTATGGCTACACCTTC.

The rearrangement links TRBV27 to TRBJ1-2; unclear D gene. This CDR3 has 12 amino acids. Trimming shortened V by 7 bases and J by 7 bases, and 13 bases separated the two germline ends. CDR1 is MNHEY and CDR2 is SMNVEV in the germline V gene (reference sequence). In DNA form, the CDR3 reads TGTGCCAGCATCACTCCGGGTGGTGGCTACACCTTC. It encodes CASITPGGGYTF.

The V call is TRBV7-3, the J call TRBJ2-1, with TRBD1 as a possible D gene (5 bases). This CDR3 spans 13 amino acids. Germline V lookup: CDR1 SGHTA, CDR2 FQGTGA. V was pared by 2 bases and J by 9 bases, with 11 bases between. The CDR3 DNA reads as TGTGCCAGCAGCTTAGGCTCAGGGCTTGAGCAGTTCTTC. Residues: CASSLGSGLEQFF.

A single count supports this clone. V and J are TRBV7-8 and TRBJ2-5; 7 bases match TRBD1. From germline, CDR1 is SGHVS and CDR2 FQNEAQ. The J segment lost 4 bases and the V segment lost 5 bases, leaving 7 bases of the junction unmatched. The CDR3 totals 14 residues. CDR3 protein: CASSTPDRRETQYF. CDR3 coding DNA: TGTGCCAGCAGCACCCCGGACAGGCGAGAGACCCAGTACTTC.

This clone was seen only a few times. J is TRBJ2-2 and V is TRBV7-3, with 10 nucleotides matching TRBD2. From germline, CDR1 is SGHTA and CDR2 FQGTGA. V was clipped by 5 bases and J by 7 bases; unmatched bases: 10. The CDR3 spans 16 residues. CDR3 in amino acids: CASSLPRLAGVGELFF. CDR3 DNA: TGTGCCAGCAGCCTACCGCGTCTAGCGGGAGTCGGGGAGCTGTTTTTT.

The chain uses TRBV5-1 and TRBJ2-6; 9 positions agree with TRBD1. V shed 3 bases, J shed 4 bases, and the junction held 5 bases outside the gene matches. Germline V CDR1 and CDR2: SGHRS, YFSETQ. There are 16 residues in the CDR3. The CDR3 DNA follows: TGCGCCAGCAGCTCCGGGACAGGGTCCGGGGCCAACGTCCTGACTTTC. Amino acids: CASSSGTGSGANVLTF.

This chain uses TRBV27 with TRBJ2-4, with D uncertain. The CDR3 is 15 residues long. Germline lookup yields CDR1 MNHEY and CDR2 SMNVEV (reference sequence). Trimming left V 2 bases short and J 0 bases short, with 8 bases between. CDR3 DNA: TGTGCCAGCAGTTTAGGCAGATTAGCCAAAAACATTCAGTACTTC. This encodes CASSLGRLAKNIQYF.

The chain combines TRBV10-3 with TRBJ1-2; no clear D. The CDR3 length is 15 residues. V shed 0 bases and J shed 0 bases, with 8 bases lying between them. Germline CDR1 is ENHRY and CDR2 is SYGVKD. CDR3 in amino acids: CAISESVIANYGYTF. The CDR3, as DNA: TGTGCCATCAGTGAGTCGGTTATAGCTAACTATGGCTACACCTTC.

The chain has TRBV14 and TRBJ2-5; 7 nucleotides agree with TRBD1. V gave up 4 bases and J gave up 4 bases; unmatched junction bases: 3. CDR1 is SGHDN and CDR2 is FVKESK in the germline V gene. CDR3 size: 13 residues. This CDR3 reads CASSLYRGETQYF. The CDR3 DNA reads as TGTGCCAGCAGCCTATACAGGGGAGAGACCCAGTACTTC. The full variable domain, with the rest looked up from reference TRBV14 and TRBJ2-5, is EAGVTQFPSHSVIEKGQTVTLRCDPISGHDNLYWYRRVMGKEIKFLLHFVKESKQDESGMPNNRFLAERTGGTYSTLKVQPAELEDSGVYFCASSLYRGETQYFGPGTRLLVL.

The chain uses TRBV7-3 and TRBJ2-7, with 9 bases fitting TRBD2. Germline CDR1 is SGHTA and CDR2 is FQGTGA. CDR3 length: 15 residues. V was clipped by 6 bases and J by 5 bases; unmatched bases: 11. The CDR3 nucleotides are TGTGCCAGCAGTCGTGGGGGGATAGCGGGAGACGAGCAGTACTTC. It is translated as CASSRGGIAGDEQYF.

This clone is a singleton in its sample. This chain joins TRBV24-1 and TRBJ2-7; TRBD1 agrees at 9 bases. The CDR3 totals 15 residues. Germline CDR1 KGHDR, CDR2 SFDVKD. With 5 bases clipped from V and 0 bases from J, the junction kept 4 bases outside the gene matches. CDR3 nucleotides: TGTGCCACCAGTGCCACGGGACAGGGCTCCTACGAGCAGTACTTC. It specifies CATSATGQGSYEQYF.

This clone appeared a single time. The rearrangement links TRBV7-2 to TRBJ1-6; D not resolved. The CDR3 consists of 15 residues. V lost 4 bases to trimming and J lost 5 bases, with 12 bases between them. Germline-derived CDR1 and CDR2 are SGHTA and FQGNSA. The CDR3 here is CASSSQWADNSPLHF. The CDR3 coding sequence is TGTGCCAGCAGCTCCCAGTGGGCTGATAATTCACCCCTCCACTTT.

V usage is TRBV5-5 and J usage is TRBJ1-1; the match to TRBD1 covers 9 bases. This CDR3 contains 14 residues. From germline, CDR1 is SGHKS and CDR2 YYEKEE (reference sequence). V was clipped by 5 bases and J by 4 bases; unmatched bases: 6. The CDR3 sequence is CASREQGASTEAFF. The CDR3 coding sequence is TGTGCCAGCAGGGAACAGGGGGCGTCCACTGAAGCTTTCTTT.

This sequence joins TRBV5-1 and TRBJ2-1, with 13 bases aligning to TRBD2. The ends lost 6 bases at V and 1 base at J; junction bases unmatched: 7. Germline V lookup: CDR1 SGHRS, CDR2 YFSETQ. The CDR3 totals 17 residues. The CDR3 loop is CASTTSGRIGSYNEQFF. In DNA, the CDR3 is TGCGCCAGCACGACTAGCGGGAGGATAGGGTCCTACAATGAGCAGTTCTTC.

The rearrangement links TRBV30 to TRBJ1-6, with D possibly matching TRBD1 (6 bases). Germline CDR1 and CDR2: GTSNPN and SVGIG (reference sequence). V lost 0 bases and J lost 7, with 13 bases in between. CDR3 size: 15 residues. Written as DNA, the CDR3 is TGTGCCTGGAGTGTTTACGCAGGGGCCAATTCACCCCTCCACTTT. Translation gives CAWSVYAGANSPLHF.

This clone was picked up a small number of times. The CDR3 protein is CASSLGGIYEQYF. In DNA form, the CDR3 reads TGTGCCAGCAGTTTAGGGGGGATCTACGAGCAGTACTTC. The chain has TRBV27 and TRBJ2-7; maybe TRBD2 (6 bases). The CDR3 spans 13 residues. The germline V gene has CDR1 MNHEY and CDR2 SMNVEV (reference sequence). V gave up 2 bases and J gave up 3 bases, with 8 bases separating them.

The J gene is TRBJ2-1, the V gene TRBV4-2, with D possibly matching TRBD2 (5 bases). The V gene lost 0 bases and the J gene lost 7 bases, with 13 bases spanning the gap. The CDR3 has 15 residues. Germline CDR1 reads LGHNA; CDR2 reads YNFKEQ. The CDR3 reads CASSQDPGYRNEQFF. The CDR3 DNA follows: TGTGCCAGCAGCCAAGATCCGGGATATCGGAATGAGCAGTTCTTC.

The CDR3 loop is CSVTGYLSYEQYF. DNA for the CDR3: TGCAGCGTTACTGGTTACCTCTCCTACGAGCAGTACTTC. V usage is TRBV29-1 and J usage is TRBJ2-7; D not resolved. CDR1 is SQVTM, CDR2 ANQGSEA, per germline. Trimming took 5 bases from V and 0 from J, leaving 11 bases between them. This CDR3 spans 13 amino acids.